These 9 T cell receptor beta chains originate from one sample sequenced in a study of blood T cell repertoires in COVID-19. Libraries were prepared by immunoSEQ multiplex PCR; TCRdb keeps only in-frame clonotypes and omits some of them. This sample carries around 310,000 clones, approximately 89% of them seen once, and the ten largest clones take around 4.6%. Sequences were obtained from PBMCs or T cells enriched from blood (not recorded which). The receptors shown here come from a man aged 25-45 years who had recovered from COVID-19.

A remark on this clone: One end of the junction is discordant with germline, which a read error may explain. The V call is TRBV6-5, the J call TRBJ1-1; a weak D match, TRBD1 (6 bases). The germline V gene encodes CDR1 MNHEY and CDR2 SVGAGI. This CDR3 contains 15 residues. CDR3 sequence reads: CASTYDGGARTEAFF. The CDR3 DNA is TGTGCCAGCACTTACGATGGGGGGGCTAGAACTGAAGCTTTCTTT.

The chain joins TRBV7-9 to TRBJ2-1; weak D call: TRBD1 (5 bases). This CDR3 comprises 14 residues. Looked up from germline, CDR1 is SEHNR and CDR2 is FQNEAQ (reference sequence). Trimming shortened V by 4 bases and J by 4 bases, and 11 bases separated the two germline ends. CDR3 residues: CASSSRAGYNEQFF. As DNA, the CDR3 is TGTGCCAGCAGCTCCCGGGCAGGGTACAATGAGCAGTTCTTC.

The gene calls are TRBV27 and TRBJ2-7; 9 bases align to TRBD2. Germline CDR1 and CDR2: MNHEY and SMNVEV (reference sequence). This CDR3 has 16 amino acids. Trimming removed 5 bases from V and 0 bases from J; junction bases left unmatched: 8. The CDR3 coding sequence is TGTGCCAGCAGTACCCTAGCGGGGACGAGCTCCTACGAGCAGTACTTC. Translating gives CASSTLAGTSSYEQYF.

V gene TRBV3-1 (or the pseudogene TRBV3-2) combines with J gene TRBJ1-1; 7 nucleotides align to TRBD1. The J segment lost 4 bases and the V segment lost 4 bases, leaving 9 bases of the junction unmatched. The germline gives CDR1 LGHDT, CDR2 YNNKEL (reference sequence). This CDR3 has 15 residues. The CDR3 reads CASSPLGQAVTEAFF. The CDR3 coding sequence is TGTGCCAGCAGCCCTCTAGGACAGGCTGTCACTGAAGCTTTCTTT.

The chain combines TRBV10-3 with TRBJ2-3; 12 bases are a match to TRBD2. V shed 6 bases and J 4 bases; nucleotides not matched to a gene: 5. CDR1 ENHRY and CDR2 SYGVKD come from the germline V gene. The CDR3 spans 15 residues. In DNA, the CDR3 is TGTGCCATCAGACTAGCGGGGGGCGGTTCAGATACGCAGTATTTT. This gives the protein CAIRLAGGGSDTQYF.

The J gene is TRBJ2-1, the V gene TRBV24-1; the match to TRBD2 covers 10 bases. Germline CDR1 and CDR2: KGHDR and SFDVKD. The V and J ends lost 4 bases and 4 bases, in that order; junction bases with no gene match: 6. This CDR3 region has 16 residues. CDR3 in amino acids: CATSDQTSGAYNEQFF. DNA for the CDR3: TGTGCCACCAGTGACCAAACTAGCGGGGCATACAATGAGCAGTTCTTC.

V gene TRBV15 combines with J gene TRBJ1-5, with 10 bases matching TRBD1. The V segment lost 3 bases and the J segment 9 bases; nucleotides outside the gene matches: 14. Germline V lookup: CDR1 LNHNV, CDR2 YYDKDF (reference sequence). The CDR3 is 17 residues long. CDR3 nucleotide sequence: TGTGCCACCAGCAGGAAGGGACAGGGGCCTGGGTCATGGCCCCAGCATTTT. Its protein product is CATSRKGQGPGSWPQHF. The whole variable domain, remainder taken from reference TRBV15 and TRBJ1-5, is DAMVIQNPRYQVTQFGKPVTLSCSQTLNHNVMYWYQQKSSQAPKLLFHYYDKDFNNEADTPDNFQSRRPNTSFCFLDIRSPGLGDTAMYLCATSRKGQGPGSWPQHFGDGTRLSIL.

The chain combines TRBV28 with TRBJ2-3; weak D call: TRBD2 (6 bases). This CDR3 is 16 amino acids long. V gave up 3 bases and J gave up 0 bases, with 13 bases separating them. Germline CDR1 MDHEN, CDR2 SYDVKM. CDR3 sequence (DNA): TGTGCCAGCAGTTTTGGATGGGGAGGTAGCACAGATACGCAGTATTTT. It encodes CASSFGWGGSTDTQYF.

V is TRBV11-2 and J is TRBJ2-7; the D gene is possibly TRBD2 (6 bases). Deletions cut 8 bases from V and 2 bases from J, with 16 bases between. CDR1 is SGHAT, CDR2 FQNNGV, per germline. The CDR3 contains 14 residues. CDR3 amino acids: CASALGGLAYEQYF. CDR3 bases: TGTGCCAGCGCCCTGGGGGGATTGGCCTACGAGCAGTACTTC.